The rows below give T cell receptor beta chains drawn from one sample of a study of cytomegalovirus exposure and HLA in healthy donors. Clones were sequenced by immunoSEQ multiplex PCR, and TCRdb holds only the in-frame ones, with some missing. The sample shows 100,000 to 150,000 clones, more than 80% of them seen only once. Sample: PBMCs. These receptors all stem from a man in his thirties or forties in good health and CMV-seropositive. Both conserved end residues are part of each CDR3. The D gene is left open where the match is weak. Clone size is given for some rows only: seen once, a few or many times, or a class if the clone is expanded.

d_call j_call clone_size v_call cdr3_nt cdr3_aa
TRBD1 TRBJ2-7 few TRBV27 TGTGCCAGCAGTCCCCGGGACAGGGCCGACGAGCAGTACTTC CASSPRDRADEQYF
NA TRBJ2-1 NA TRBV7-6 TGTGCCAGCAGCCTACGACACAGCTCCTACAATGAGCAGTTCTTC CASSLRHSSYNEQFF
TRBD1 TRBJ2-2 NA TRBV2 TGTGCCAGCGACAGGGCGGACACCGGGGAGCTGTTTTTT CASDRADTGELFF
NA TRBJ1-1 NA TRBV13 TGTGCCAGCAGCTTAGGCCTAGGACAGCGCTACACTGAAGCTTTCTTT CASSLGLGQRYTEAFF
TRBD1 TRBJ2-5 few TRBV7-8 TGTGCCAGCAGCTCCTGGACAGGGGAAGAGACCCAGTACTTC CASSSWTGEETQYF
TRBD2 TRBJ2-1 NA TRBV2 TGTGCCAGCGCAGGGACTAGCGGGGCCAAAAAAGGCTTCTTC CASAGTSGAKKGFF
NA TRBJ2-7 NA TRBV27 TGTGCCAGCAGTTTAATGCGTCAGGCGAAGACCGAGCAGTACTTC CASSLMRQAKTEQYF
NA TRBJ2-6 NA TRBV29-1 TGCAGCGTTGGAAGGGGGACCTCTGGGGCCAACGTCCTGACTTTC CSVGRGTSGANVLTF
NA TRBJ2-7 NA TRBV6-4 TGTGCCAGCAGTAAAAACGGTGCCAGGGAATTGGACGAGCAGTACTTC CASSKNGARELDEQYF
NA TRBJ2-5 NA TRBV2 TGTGCCAGCCTTCGGGAGACATTCCAAGAGACCCAGTACTTC CASLRETFQETQYF
NA TRBJ2-1 NA TRBV29-1 TGCAGCGTTGAGGTAGGGGGTAATGAGCAGTTCTTC CSVEVGGNEQFF
NA TRBJ2-5 NA TRBV27 TGTGCCAGCAGTTCGACTAAGGTGGAGACCCAGTACTTC CASSSTKVETQYF
NA TRBJ2-2 NA TRBV5-5 TGTGCCAGCAGAATGCACAGGGAAGTAAGCACCGGGGAGCTGTTTTTT CASRMHREVSTGELFF
TRBD1 TRBJ2-1 NA TRBV4-1 TGCGCCAGCAGCCAAGGGCGAGGGGGCAGGTCCTACAATGAGCAGTTCTTC CASSQGRGGRSYNEQFF
NA TRBJ2-7 NA TRBV5-1 TGCGCCAGCAGCCTACAGGGGAGGATCTACGAGCAGTACTTC CASSLQGRIYEQYF
TRBD1 TRBJ2-5 NA TRBV2 TGTGCCACCTCGGGACAGTTCCAAGAGACCCAGTACTTC CATSGQFQETQYF
NA TRBJ2-2 NA TRBV7-3 TGTGCCAGCAGCTTCCAACCAACAACGAACACCGGGGAGCTGTTTTTT CASSFQPTTNTGELFF
TRBD1 TRBJ2-3 few TRBV7-9 TGTGCCAGCAGCTTAGTAGGGGGCGCATCCACAGATACGCAGTATTTT CASSLVGGASTDTQYF
NA TRBJ2-2 NA TRBV9 TGTGCCAGCAGCGTAGTTAACGGGGAGCTGTTTTTT CASSVVNGELFF
NA TRBJ1-1 once TRBV2 TGTGCCAGCGTGGAAGGGGTGTGGGGCACTGAAGCTTTCTTT CASVEGVWGTEAFF
NA TRBJ2-7 NA TRBV19 TGTGCCAGTAGTAATCGGGGGACGAACGAGCAGTACTTC CASSNRGTNEQYF
TRBD2 TRBJ2-5 few TRBV2 TGTGCCAGCGAAAAACTAGCGGGGGCCGGGGAGACCCAGTACTTC CASEKLAGAGETQYF
TRBD1 TRBJ1-1 NA TRBV10-1 TGCGCCAGCAGCGCGACAGGGTATGGTACTGAAGCTTTCTTT CASSATGYGTEAFF
NA TRBJ1-6 NA TRBV30 TGTGCCTCCTCTACGGGCTCCTATAATTCACCCCTCCACTTT CASSTGSYNSPLHF
TRBD1 TRBJ1-6 NA TRBV14 TGTGCCAGCAGCCAAGCCGGGACAGACATTTCACCCCTCCACTTT CASSQAGTDISPLHF
NA TRBJ1-1 NA TRBV5-1 TGCGCCAGCAGGCCCTTAGGGGACACTGAAGCTTTCTTT CASRPLGDTEAFF
NA TRBJ1-1 NA TRBV5-5 TGTGCCAGCAGCTCTTCTCAGTCTCGCCGGGGAGCTTTCTTT CASSSSQSRRGAFF
TRBD1 TRBJ1-3 NA TRBV27 TGTGCCAGCAGCGACAGGGGATACTCTGGAAACACCATATATTTT CASSDRGYSGNTIYF
TRBD2 TRBJ2-1 once TRBV6-5 TGTGCCAGCAGTTGGAGGTCGATCGGGGGGAATGAGCAGTTCTTC CASSWRSIGGNEQFF
TRBD1 TRBJ1-4 NA TRBV7-9 TGTGCCAGCAGCCGGGACAGTTTCAATGAAAAACTGTTTTTT CASSRDSFNEKLFF
TRBD2 TRBJ2-1 once TRBV6-5 TGTGCCACACGAAGTCTAGCGGGGGGCCTTAATGAGCAGTTCTTC CATRSLAGGLNEQFF
NA TRBJ2-1 NA TRBV27 TGTGCCAGCAGTACTAGGCAGTACAATGAGCAGTTCTTC CASSTRQYNEQFF
NA TRBJ2-6 NA TRBV9 TGTGCCAGCAGCCCCCCATCTGGGGCCAACGTCCTGACTTTC CASSPPSGANVLTF
TRBD1 TRBJ1-5 NA TRBV6-4 TGTGCCAGCAGGCGAGGGGGACAGCATAGCAATCAGCCCCAGCATTTT CASRRGGQHSNQPQHF
NA TRBJ1-6 NA TRBV7-2 TGTGCCAGCAGCTTGGGACGCAGGGGCTCCTATAATTCACCCCTCCACTTT CASSLGRRGSYNSPLHF
TRBD1 TRBJ1-1 once TRBV29-1 TGCAGCGTGCCGGGACAGGGTAGAGGCGCTTTCTTT CSVPGQGRGAFF
TRBD1 TRBJ2-5 NA TRBV7-8 TGTGCCAGCAGCTCCACCCCTGGACAGGGAGGAGGAGAGACCCAGTACTTC CASSSTPGQGGGETQYF
NA TRBJ2-5 NA TRBV11-3 TGTGCCAGCAGCTTAGAGGGACAACAAGAGACCCAGTACTTC CASSLEGQQETQYF
TRBD1 TRBJ2-7 NA TRBV7-6 TGTGCCAGCAGCTTAGCGCGTGGGACAGGGGTTTTCGCGAATTTCGAGCAGTACTTC CASSLARGTGVFANFEQYF
TRBD1 TRBJ2-7 NA TRBV2 TGTGCCAGCAGTGGAAAAACGACAGGGGCTAATCCCGGACCCTCCTACGAGCAGTACTTC CASSGKTTGANPGPSYEQYF
NA TRBJ1-5 NA TRBV7-9 TGTGCCAGCAGCTTAAATGGCGGGGGAAGTCAGCCCCAGCATTTT CASSLNGGGSQPQHF
NA TRBJ2-7 NA TRBV7-9 TGTGCCAGCACCATGAGAGGGGGGGCCGGCGAGCAGTACTTC CASTMRGGAGEQYF
NA TRBJ2-1 NA TRBV27 TGTGCCAGCAGTTTTGAAGGTGGGCTCAAACAGTTCTTC CASSFEGGLKQFF
NA TRBJ1-5 NA TRBV5-6 TGTGCCAGCACCGCCGGGGGGGATCAGCCCCAGCATTTT CASTAGGDQPQHF
NA TRBJ2-2 NA TRBV9 TGTGCCAGCAGCTTACAGGACACCGGGGAGCTGTTTTTT CASSLQDTGELFF